These T cell receptor beta chains were read from a single sample in a study of blood T cell repertoires in COVID-19. Sequenced by immunoSEQ multiplex PCR; TCRdb stores in-frame clones only, minus some. The repertoire includes 130,000 to 150,000 clones, approximately 80% of them detected once, and 10% to 15% sits in the top ten. Sequencing was carried out using peripheral blood. Every receptor here comes from a man between 60 and 70 years old with active or convalescent COVID-19. Both conserved end residues are part of each CDR3. Fields, in order: clone size, D gene, J gene, V gene, CDR3 DNA, CDR3 protein. D genes are given only for firm matches. The listing skips clone size in some rows; elsewhere it reads once, few, many or a size class.

once	.	TRBJ1-5	TRBV6-5	TGTGCCAGCAGCGCGAAACCCCGAGATCAGCCCCAGCATTTT	CASSAKPRDQPQHF
.	.	TRBJ2-3	TRBV29-1	TGCAGCGTCGACCGACCGGGTCTAATCGGTACAGATACGCAGTATTTT	CSVDRPGLIGTDTQYF
once	TRBD1	TRBJ2-7	TRBV14	TGTGCCAGCAGCCTTGCACAGGGGACATCTGGTGGGCAGTACTTC	CASSLAQGTSGGQYF
few	.	TRBJ1-1	TRBV4-2	TGTGCCAGCAGCCAAGGGGGACAGAACACTGAAGCTTTCTTT	CASSQGGQNTEAFF
.	.	TRBJ1-6	TRBV7-6	TGTGCCAGCAGCTTAGGGGGCAGGAGTAATTCACCCCTCCACTTT	CASSLGGRSNSPLHF
.	.	TRBJ2-4	TRBV2	TGTGCCAGCAGTGAAGCGCCTTTAGGCAGGGGAAACATTCAGTACTTC	CASSEAPLGRGNIQYF
large	TRBD1	TRBJ2-1	TRBV24-1	TGTGCCACCAGTGATCCCCGGAGGACAGGGGGCGTCCATGAGCAGTTCTTC	CATSDPRRTGGVHEQFF
few	TRBD2	TRBJ2-1	TRBV10-3	TGTGCCCTACGCCGGGACTACCGATACTACAATGAGCAGTTCTTC	CALRRDYRYYNEQFF
once	.	TRBJ2-1	TRBV24-1	TGTGCCACCAGTGAAGCAGGCCCCATCAATGAGCAGTTCTTC	CATSEAGPINEQFF
.	TRBD1	TRBJ1-1	TRBV28	TGTGCCAGTCCGGGACAGGGTCCCCTGAACACTGAAGCTTTCTTT	CASPGQGPLNTEAFF
.	TRBD2	TRBJ2-2	TRBV5-1	TGCGCCAGCAGCCACGGACTAGCGGGACCAGGGGAGCTGTTTTTT	CASSHGLAGPGELFF
once	.	TRBJ2-7	TRBV10-3	TGTGCCGTTACCACGGAGGTCTCCTCCTACGAGCAGTACTTC	CAVTTEVSSYEQYF
few	TRBD2	TRBJ2-7	TRBV19	TGTGCCAGACTTGCGGTTGGGGAGGGCGAGCAGTACTTC	CARLAVGEGEQYF
.	TRBD1	TRBJ1-2	TRBV7-9	TGTGCCAGCAGCTCCGGACAGGTGTTGAACTATGGCTACACCTTC	CASSSGQVLNYGYTF
.	TRBD1	TRBJ1-5	TRBV9	TGTGCCAGCAGCGCAGGGACAGGCCCTTATCAGCCCCAGCATTTT	CASSAGTGPYQPQHF
.	TRBD2	TRBJ2-7	TRBV7-2	TGTGCCAGCAGCCCCTCCAGGCTAGCGGGAGCCGGCGAGCAGTACTTC	CASSPSRLAGAGEQYF
.	.	TRBJ1-4	TRBV7-2	TGTGCCAGCAGCCCGGAGGCGGGGCGGAGTATGGGTGAAAAACTGTTTTTT	CASSPEAGRSMGEKLFF
.	.	TRBJ1-2	TRBV7-2	TGTGCCAGCAGCTTAGACGGAGTAGGTGGCTACACCTTC	CASSLDGVGGYTF
few	TRBD1	TRBJ2-5	TRBV28	TGTGCCAGCAGTCCAACCTTGACAGGGGGCTTGGAGACCCAGTACTTC	CASSPTLTGGLETQYF
.	.	TRBJ2-1	TRBV2	TGTGCCAGCGAACGCTCAGCGTACAATGAGCAGTTCTTC	CASERSAYNEQFF
.	.	TRBJ1-1	TRBV27	TGTGCCAGCACCTTGACAGGGAACACTGAAGCTTTCTTT	CASTLTGNTEAFF
.	.	TRBJ1-2	TRBV30	TGTGCCTGGATTTCACAGGGAAGTGACTATGGCTACACCTTC	CAWISQGSDYGYTF
.	.	TRBJ2-3	TRBV7-9	TGTGCCAGCTCCTCGGGGGACACAGATACGCAGTATTTT	CASSSGDTDTQYF
few	TRBD1	TRBJ1-5	TRBV18	TGTGCCAGCTCACTTGGGACAGGTAGCAATCAGCCCCAGCATTTT	CASSLGTGSNQPQHF
.	.	TRBJ2-2	TRBV5-5	TGTGCCAGCAGCTTGGGCAGGACGAACACCGGGGAGCTGTTTTTT	CASSLGRTNTGELFF
once	.	TRBJ1-1	TRBV11-2	TGTGCCAGCAGATCGGACAGCCTTACTGAAGCTTTCTTT	CASRSDSLTEAFF
.	.	TRBJ1-5	TRBV6-5	TGTGCCAGCTTCGAACAGTACAATCAGCCCCAGCATTTT	CASFEQYNQPQHF
.	TRBD2	TRBJ2-2	TRBV7-3	TGTGCCAGCAGCCCCCGACTAGCGGGTACCGGCGGGGAGCTGTTTTTT	CASSPRLAGTGGELFF
.	TRBD2	TRBJ2-1	TRBV6-2/TRBV6-3	TGTGCCAGCAGTTCCCGACTAGCGGGAGGGTCCAATGAGCAGTTCTTC	CASSSRLAGGSNEQFF
.	.	TRBJ2-5	TRBV6-6	TGTGCCAGCAGCAAACAGGGTCGAGAGACCCAGTACTTC	CASSKQGRETQYF
.	TRBD2	TRBJ2-3	TRBV4-2	TGTGCCAGCAGCCCCTCCCTACGAGCGGGAGATCTAGGGGCAAGCTCAGATACGCAGTATTTT	CASSPSLRAGDLGASSDTQYF
.	TRBD1	TRBJ1-3	TRBV28	TGTGCCAGCAGTCCCGGGACAGGAGATCTCTACTCTGGAAACACCATATATTTT	CASSPGTGDLYSGNTIYF
.	TRBD2	TRBJ2-7	TRBV4-1	TGCGCCAGCAGCCAAGTGTTTGTGACTAGCGGGTACGAGCAGTACTTC	CASSQVFVTSGYEQYF
.	.	TRBJ2-1	TRBV7-9	TGTGCCAGCAGTCCTCGACTGGCTTCAGACAATGAGCAGTTCTTC	CASSPRLASDNEQFF
.	.	TRBJ2-5	TRBV5-1	TGCGCCAGCAGCTCGAACACGGGACACGGCGAGACCCAGTACTTC	CASSSNTGHGETQYF
.	TRBD1	TRBJ1-5	TRBV5-4	TGTGCCAGCAGCTCCTGGACAGGGGATAGCAATCAGCCCCAGCATTTT	CASSSWTGDSNQPQHF
.	.	TRBJ2-3	TRBV2	TGTGCCATGAACCGGGATTATACGCAGTATTTT	CAMNRDYTQYF
.	.	TRBJ2-5	TRBV18	TGTGCCAGCTCACCTTATAACAGGATACAAGAGACCCAGTACTTC	CASSPYNRIQETQYF
.	TRBD1	TRBJ2-5	TRBV2	TGTGCCAGCACGCCGGACAGGGGGAGGGAGACCCAGTACTTC	CASTPDRGRETQYF
.	.	TRBJ2-7	TRBV27	TGTGCCAGCAGTGCTACAGGTAGCCGACCCTACGAGCAGTACTTC	CASSATGSRPYEQYF
.	.	TRBJ1-5	TRBV18	TGTGCCAGCTCACCACGTTCAGATAACAATCAGCCCCAGCATTTT	CASSPRSDNNQPQHF
.	.	TRBJ1-4	TRBV7-9	TGTGCCAGCAGCTTACGTGTTAATACTGGGGGGGAAAAACTGTTTTTT	CASSLRVNTGGEKLFF
.	.	TRBJ2-3	TRBV3-1/TRBV3-2	TGTGCCAGCAGCCAAGATCCTAGGGATACGCAGTATTTT	CASSQDPRDTQYF